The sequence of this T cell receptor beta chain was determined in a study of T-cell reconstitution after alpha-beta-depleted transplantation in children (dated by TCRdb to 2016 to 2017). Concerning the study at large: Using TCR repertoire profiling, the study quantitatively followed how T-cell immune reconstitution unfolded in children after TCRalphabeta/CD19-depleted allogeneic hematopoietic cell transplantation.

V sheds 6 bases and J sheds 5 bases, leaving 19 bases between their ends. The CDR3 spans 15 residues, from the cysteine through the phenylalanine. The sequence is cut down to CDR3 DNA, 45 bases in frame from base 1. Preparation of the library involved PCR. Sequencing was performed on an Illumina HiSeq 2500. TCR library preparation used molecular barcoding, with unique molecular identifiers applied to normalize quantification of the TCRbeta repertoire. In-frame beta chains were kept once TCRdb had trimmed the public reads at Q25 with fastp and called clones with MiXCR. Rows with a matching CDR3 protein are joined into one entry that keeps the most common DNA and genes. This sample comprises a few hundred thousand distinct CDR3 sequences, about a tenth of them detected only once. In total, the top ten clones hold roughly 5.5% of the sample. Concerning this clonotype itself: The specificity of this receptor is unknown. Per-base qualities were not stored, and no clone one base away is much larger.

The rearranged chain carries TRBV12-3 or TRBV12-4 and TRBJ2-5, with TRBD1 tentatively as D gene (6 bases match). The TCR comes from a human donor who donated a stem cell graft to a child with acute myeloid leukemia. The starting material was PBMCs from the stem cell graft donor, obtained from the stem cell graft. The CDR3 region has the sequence CASSRNPRGGETQYF. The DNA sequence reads TGTGCCAGCAGCCGAAACCCCAGGGGCGGCGAGACCCAGTACTTC.